This record looks at one T cell receptor (beta chain) sequence and its context. The record originates from a study of control samples from healthy donors and cancer patients. The germline gives CDR1 SGHKS, CDR2 YYEKEE (reference sequence). This CDR3 comprises 15 residues. With 0 bases clipped from V and 4 bases from J, the junction kept 4 bases outside the gene matches. Profiled with immunoSEQ multiplex PCR; TCRdb holds only in-frame clones, not every one. This sample has roughly 64,000 clones; 90% occur once, and the top ten carry 1% to 1.5%. The chain recombines TRBV5-5 with TRBJ1-5; TRBD1 agrees at 7 bases. The source material was PBMCs. This receptor was obtained from a woman between 45 and 60 years old with colorectal cancer. The CDR3 loop reads CASSLGGQENQPQHF. The CDR3 nucleotides are TGTGCCAGCAGCTTGGGTGGACAGGAGAATCAGCCCCAGCATTTT.